This T cell receptor beta chain was captured in a study of blood T cell repertoires in COVID-19. Whole-study context: The United States, Italy and Spain were the sources of the acute and convalescent COVID-19 samples. T cells, B-cell-depleted T cells, or PBMCs supplied cDNA or gDNA.

In the source study's methods: Estimation of nucleated cell counts was performed using reference gene primer amplification. This table comes from immunoSEQ multiplex PCR, and its TCRdb copy is limited to in-frame clones, with some not included. Clone size and V and J calls were adopted from that table, with D and trimming inferred from the DNA. The repertoire consists of approximately 120,000 clones, with roughly 84% occurring once and the leading ten covering less than 8%. Sequenced input: peripheral blood. The sequence came from an elderly woman with active or convalescent COVID-19.

CDR3 region: CASSIGSTNPYEQYF. The CDR3 DNA reads TGTGCCAGTAGTATAGGGTCTACGAACCCCTACGAGCAGTACTTC. The rearrangement joins TRBV19 to TRBJ2-7; D is unclear. The V end lost 1 base, the J end lost 2 bases, and 12 bases lay between the germline ends. This CDR3 spans 15 amino acids. CDR1 is LNHDA and CDR2 is SQIVND in the germline V gene (reference sequence).